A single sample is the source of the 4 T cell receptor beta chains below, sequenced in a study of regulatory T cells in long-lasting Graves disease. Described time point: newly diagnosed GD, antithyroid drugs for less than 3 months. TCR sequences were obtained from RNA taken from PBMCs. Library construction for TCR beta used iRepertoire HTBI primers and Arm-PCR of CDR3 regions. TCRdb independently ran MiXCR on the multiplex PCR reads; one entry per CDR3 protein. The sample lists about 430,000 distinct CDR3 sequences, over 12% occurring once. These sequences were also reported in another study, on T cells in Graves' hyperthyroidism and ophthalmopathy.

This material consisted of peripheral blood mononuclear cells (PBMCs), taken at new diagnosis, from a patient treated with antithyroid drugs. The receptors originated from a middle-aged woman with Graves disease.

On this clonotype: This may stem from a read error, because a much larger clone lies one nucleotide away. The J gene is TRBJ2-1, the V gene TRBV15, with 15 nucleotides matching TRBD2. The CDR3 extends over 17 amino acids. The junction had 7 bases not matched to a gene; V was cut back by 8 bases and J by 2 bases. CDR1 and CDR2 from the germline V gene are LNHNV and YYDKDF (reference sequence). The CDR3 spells CATLPGLAGGTYNEQFF. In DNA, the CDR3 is TGTGCCACCCTACCGGGACTAGCGGGAGGCACCTACAATGAGCAGTTCTTC.

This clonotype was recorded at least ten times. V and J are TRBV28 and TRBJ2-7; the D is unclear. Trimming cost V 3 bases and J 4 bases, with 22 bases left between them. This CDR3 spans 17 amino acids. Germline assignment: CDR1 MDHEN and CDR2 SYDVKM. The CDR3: CASSFSLLGGVGYEQYF. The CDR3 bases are TGTGCCAGCAGTTTTTCATTATTAGGCGGTGTGGGTTACGAGCAGTACTTC.

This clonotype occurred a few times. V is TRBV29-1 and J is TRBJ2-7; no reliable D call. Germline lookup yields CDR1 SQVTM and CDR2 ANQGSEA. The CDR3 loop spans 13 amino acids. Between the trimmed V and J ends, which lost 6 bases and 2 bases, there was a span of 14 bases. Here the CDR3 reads CSVPKPDTYEQYF. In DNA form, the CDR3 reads TGCAGCGTACCAAAACCTGACACCTACGAGCAGTACTTC.

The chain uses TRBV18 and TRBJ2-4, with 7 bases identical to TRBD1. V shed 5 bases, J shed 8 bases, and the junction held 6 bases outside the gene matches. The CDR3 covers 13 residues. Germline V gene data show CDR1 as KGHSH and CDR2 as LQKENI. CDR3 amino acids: CASSYRGLDIQYF. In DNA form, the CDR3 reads TGTGCCAGCTCATACAGGGGTTTAGACATTCAGTACTTC.